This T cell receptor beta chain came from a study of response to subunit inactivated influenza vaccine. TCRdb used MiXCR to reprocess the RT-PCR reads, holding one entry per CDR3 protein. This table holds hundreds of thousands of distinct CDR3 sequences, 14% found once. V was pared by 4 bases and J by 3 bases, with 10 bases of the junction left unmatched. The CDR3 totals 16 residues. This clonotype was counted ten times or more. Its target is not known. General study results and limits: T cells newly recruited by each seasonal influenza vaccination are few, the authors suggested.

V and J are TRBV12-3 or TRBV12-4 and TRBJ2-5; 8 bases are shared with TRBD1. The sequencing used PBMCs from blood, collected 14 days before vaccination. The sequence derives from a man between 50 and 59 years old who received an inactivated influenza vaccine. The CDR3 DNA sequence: TGTGCCAGCAGTTCCTACCCCCAACAGGGGGAAGAGACCCAGTACTTC. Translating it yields CASSSYPQQGEETQYF.